This T cell receptor beta chain was observed in a study of T cell repertoires in aging, cancer and after chemotherapy. The overall study: Millions of TCR reads were in the whole dataset.

TRB rearrangements spanning V, D and J were amplified using mixed TRB-A/B primers. Each CDR3 protein is one row after TCRdb ran MiXCR on the multiplex PCR reads. The top ten hold less than 20% of the sample, which has over 3,000 distinct CDR3 sequences, around 30% seen once. Of note for this clonotype: The antigen remains unidentified.

TCR beta rearrangements were amplified from peripheral blood genomic DNA. Study-level results: No conclusions about immunological memory after chemotherapy can be drawn from the repertoire data.

CDR1 is MNHEY, CDR2 SMNVEV, per germline (reference sequence). The CDR3 runs to 19 residues. After removal of 8 bases from V and 1 base from J, the junction contained 16 bases not matched to a gene. This chain uses TRBV27 with TRBJ2-6; TRBD2 matches at 8 bases. The clonotype was recovered from a human donor with a solid tumor. The sequencing input was blood. CDR3 in DNA: TGTGCCAGCCCAGTCTCGGGGGGGGGGTACGCATCTGGGGCCAACGTCCTGACTTTC. Its protein is CASPVSGGGYASGANVLTF.